This T cell receptor (beta chain) came from a study of T cell responses to AZD1222 COVID-19 vaccine. Clones were read by immunoSEQ multiplex PCR, and TCRdb kept only the in-frame ones, dropping some. The sample carries 30,000 to 35,000 clones, 88% recorded once. The CDR3 extends over 15 amino acids. V was pared by 3 bases and J by 4 bases, with 10 bases between. CDR1 is SGHAT and CDR2 is FQNNGV in the germline V gene. Sequencing used peripheral blood, obtained 28 days after the second AZD1222 dose. The J gene is TRBJ1-6, the V gene TRBV11-2, with D possibly being TRBD1 (5 bases). The sequence derives from an adult who received the AZD1222 COVID-19 vaccine. CDR3 residues: CASSFGGSYNSPLHF. The CDR3 DNA follows: TGTGCCAGCAGCTTCGGGGGTTCTTATAATTCACCCCTCCACTTT.